What follows are 13 T cell receptor beta chains derived from one specimen sequenced in a study of STAT5B mutations in CD4+ large granular lymphocyte leukemia. TCRdb's table, derived via immunoSEQ multiplex PCR, lists solely in-frame clones and lacks some. Altogether roughly 30,000 clones are present, 55% to 80% being singletons, with the ten largest covering 1.5% to 2%. The sequenced sample consisted of CD4+ T cells from blood buffy coats. These receptors all come from a human donor in good health.

The gene calls are TRBV2 and TRBJ1-2; D is unclear. Trimming pared 1 base from V and 8 bases from J, leaving 5 bases between. The CDR3 loop spans 11 amino acids. CDR1 is SNHLY, CDR2 FYNNEI, per germline. The CDR3 is CASSEGWGYTF. The DNA for the CDR3 is TGTGCCAGCAGTGAAGGGTGGGGCTACACCTTC.

This rearrangement joins TRBV6-5 to TRBJ1-4, with a possible D match to TRBD1 (5 bases). The germline gives CDR1 MNHEY, CDR2 SVGAGI. V gave up 2 bases and J gave up 8 bases, with 18 bases separating them. There are 16 residues in the CDR3. The CDR3 loop is CASSYEAARGREKLFF. The CDR3 DNA sequence: TGTGCCAGCAGTTACGAGGCGGCCCGGGGGAGGGAAAAACTGTTTTTT.

V is TRBV11-2 and J is TRBJ2-1, with 16 bases lining up with TRBD2. Trimming cost V 4 bases and J 3 bases; bases outside gene matches: 9. The CDR3 contains 19 residues. The germline gives CDR1 SGHAT, CDR2 FQNNGV. CDR3 residues: CASSSSGTSGGAGYNEQFF. Written as DNA, the CDR3 is TGTGCCAGCAGCTCCAGCGGGACTAGCGGGGGGGCTGGCTACAATGAGCAGTTCTTC. The entire variable domain, with the rest obtained from reference TRBV11-2 and TRBJ2-1, is as follows: EAGVAQSPRYKIIEKRQSVAFWCNPISGHATLYWYQQILGQGPKLLIQFQNNGVVDDSQLPKDRFSAERLKGVDSTLKIQPAKLEDSAVYLCASSSSGTSGGAGYNEQFFGPGTRLTVL.

The rearrangement links TRBV6-5 to TRBJ2-5; the match to TRBD1 covers 9 bases. Germline CDR1 reads MNHEY; CDR2 reads SVGAGI. V shed 1 base, J shed 5 bases, and the junction held 8 bases outside the gene matches. The CDR3 sequence is 16 residues long. The CDR3 loop reads CASSYFSGTGRETQYF. CDR3 in DNA: TGTGCCAGCAGTTACTTCTCCGGGACAGGGAGGGAGACCCAGTACTTC.

The chain has TRBV5-1 and TRBJ2-5; D is unresolved. V dropped 3 bases and J dropped 4 bases, with 13 bases sitting between them. CDR1 is SGHRS, CDR2 YFSETQ, per germline. This CDR3 is built from 14 residues. DNA for the CDR3: TGCGCCAGCAGCTGGGCCTGGAGCCTAGAGACCCAGTACTTC. It specifies CASSWAWSLETQYF.

The chain recombines TRBV19 with TRBJ1-2; D perhaps matches TRBD1 (5 bases). Germline values: CDR1 LNHDA, CDR2 SQIVND (reference sequence). The V gene lost 6 bases and the J gene lost 4 bases, with 15 bases spanning the gap. The CDR3 loop spans 14 amino acids. CDR3 bases: TGTGCCAGTAGCCTTCGAAGGGGATCCTATGGCTACACCTTC. Protein product: CASSLRRGSYGYTF.

The sample holds a few counts of this clone. The chain carries TRBV21-1 and TRBJ1-2; the D segment call TRBD1 is taken from the table without a DNA check. TRBV21-1 corresponds to a pseudogene. This CDR3 has 12 amino acids. The CDR3 DNA is TGTGCCAGCAGCAAAAGAGGGGGCCTCGACACCTTC. It yields the protein CASSKRGGLDTF.

The V and J genes are TRBV7-9 and TRBJ1-6, with D unresolved. CDR3 size: 14 residues. The V end was cut by 6 bases, the J end by 5 bases, with 11 bases between. CDR1 SEHNR and CDR2 FQNEAQ come from the germline V gene (reference sequence). Here the CDR3 DNA reads TGTGCCAGCAGTAGGAGAGGAGATAATTCACCCCTCCACTTT. Amino acid sequence: CASSRRGDNSPLHF.

This chain uses TRBV11-2 with TRBJ1-2; D is unresolved. V lost 3 bases to trimming and J lost 3 bases, with 11 bases between them. Germline V gives CDR1 SGHAT, CDR2 FQNNGV. The CDR3 covers 14 residues. The CDR3 here is CASSFMLQHYGYTF. The CDR3 coding sequence is TGTGCCAGCAGCTTCATGTTACAGCACTATGGCTACACCTTC.

This chain connects TRBV18 to TRBJ2-2; 8 bases line up with TRBD1. The CDR3 spans 15 residues. CDR1 KGHSH and CDR2 LQKENI come from the germline V gene. V gave up 4 bases and J gave up 2 bases; unmatched junction bases: 3. CDR3 DNA: TGTGCCAGCTCACTCGGACAGGGTAACACCGGGGAGCTGTTTTTT. The encoded protein is CASSLGQGNTGELFF.

The genes are TRBV5-1 and TRBJ1-5; 9 positions match TRBD1. V lost 2 bases to trimming and J lost 9 bases; unmatched junction nucleotides: 3. In germline, CDR1 is SGHRS, CDR2 YFSETQ. CDR3 size: 13 residues. The CDR3 DNA sequence: TGCGCCAGCAGCTTTAGACAGGGGGGGCCCCAGCATTTT. It is translated as CASSFRQGGPQHF.

The V gene is TRBV5-1, the J gene TRBJ2-3; weak D call: TRBD2 (5 bases). V gave up 2 bases and J gave up 4 bases, with 8 bases separating them. This CDR3 is 13 amino acids long. From germline, CDR1 is SGHRS and CDR2 YFSETQ. CDR3 residues: CASSFLASDTQYF. CDR3 bases: TGCGCCAGCAGCTTCCTAGCTTCAGATACGCAGTATTTT.

The J gene is TRBJ1-1, the V gene TRBV7-9, with a tentative D call TRBD1 (5 bases). V was shortened by 6 bases and J by 6 bases, with 17 bases between the two germline ends. CDR1 is SEHNR and CDR2 is FQNEAQ in the germline V gene (reference sequence). The CDR3 totals 14 residues. The CDR3 loop reads CASSYTGQISEAFF. The CDR3, as DNA: TGTGCCAGCAGTTACACGGGGCAGATCTCTGAAGCTTTCTTT.